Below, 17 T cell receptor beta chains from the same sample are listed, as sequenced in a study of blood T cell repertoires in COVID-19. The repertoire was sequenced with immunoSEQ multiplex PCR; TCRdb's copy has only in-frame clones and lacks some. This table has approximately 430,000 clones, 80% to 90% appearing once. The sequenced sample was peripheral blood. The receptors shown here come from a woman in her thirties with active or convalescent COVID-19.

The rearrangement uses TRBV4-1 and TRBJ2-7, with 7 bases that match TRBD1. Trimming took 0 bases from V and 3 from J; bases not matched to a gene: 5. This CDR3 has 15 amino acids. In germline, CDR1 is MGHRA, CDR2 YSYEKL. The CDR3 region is CASSQEWAGGYEQYF. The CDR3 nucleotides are TGCGCCAGCAGCCAAGAGTGGGCAGGGGGCTACGAGCAGTACTTC.

As DNA, the CDR3 is TGTGCCAGTAGTATAAACCCTTTGGGGCTAGCGGGATTCACAGATACGCAGTATTTT. It specifies CASSINPLGLAGFTDTQYF. The V call is TRBV19, the J call TRBJ2-3, with TRBD2 matching over 9 bases. This CDR3 region has 19 residues. The V gene's germline CDR1 is LNHDA and CDR2 SQIVND (reference sequence). Trimming took 2 bases from V and 2 from J; bases not matched to a gene: 14.

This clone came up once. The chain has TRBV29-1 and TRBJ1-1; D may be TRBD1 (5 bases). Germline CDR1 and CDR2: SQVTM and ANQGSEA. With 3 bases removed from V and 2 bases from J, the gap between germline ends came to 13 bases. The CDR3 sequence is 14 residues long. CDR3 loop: CSVDRAQQNTEAFF. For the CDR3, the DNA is TGCAGCGTTGACAGGGCCCAACAAAACACTGAAGCTTTCTTT.

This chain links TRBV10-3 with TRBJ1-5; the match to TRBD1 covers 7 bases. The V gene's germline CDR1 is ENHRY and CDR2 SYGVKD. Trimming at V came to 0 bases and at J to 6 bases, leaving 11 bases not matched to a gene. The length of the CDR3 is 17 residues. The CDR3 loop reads CAISESKSTGVAQPQHF. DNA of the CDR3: TGTGCCATCAGTGAGTCGAAATCTACAGGGGTGGCTCAGCCCCAGCATTTT.

Here the CDR3 DNA reads TGTGCCAGTAGTACACTTACTAGCGGGAGAAACACCGGGGAGCTGTTTTTT. This codes for CASSTLTSGRNTGELFF. The chain has TRBV19 and TRBJ2-2; 11 bases fit TRBD2. The V gene end was trimmed by 4 bases and the J gene end by 2 bases; junction bases not matched to a gene: 6. CDR1 is LNHDA, CDR2 SQIVND, per germline (reference sequence). This CDR3 is 17 amino acids long.

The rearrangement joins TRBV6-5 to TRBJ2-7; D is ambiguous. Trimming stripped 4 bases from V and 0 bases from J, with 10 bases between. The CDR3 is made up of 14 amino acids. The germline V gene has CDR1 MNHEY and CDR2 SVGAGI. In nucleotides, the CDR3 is TGTGCCAGCAGTTCCCGCCCAGACTCCTACGAGCAGTACTTC. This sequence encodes CASSSRPDSYEQYF.

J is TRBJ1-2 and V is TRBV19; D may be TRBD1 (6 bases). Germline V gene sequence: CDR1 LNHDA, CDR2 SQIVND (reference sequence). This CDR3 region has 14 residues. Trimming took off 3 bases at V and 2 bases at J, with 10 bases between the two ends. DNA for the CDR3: TGTGCCAGTAGTATGAGGGGGTGGAACTATGGCTACACCTTC. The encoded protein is CASSMRGWNYGYTF.

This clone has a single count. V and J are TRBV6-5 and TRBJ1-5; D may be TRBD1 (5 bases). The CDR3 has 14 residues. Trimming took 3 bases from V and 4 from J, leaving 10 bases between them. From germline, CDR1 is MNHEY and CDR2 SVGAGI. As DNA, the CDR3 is TGTGCCAGCAGTTATGTGGGGCTGAATCAGCCCCAGCATTTT. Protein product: CASSYVGLNQPQHF.

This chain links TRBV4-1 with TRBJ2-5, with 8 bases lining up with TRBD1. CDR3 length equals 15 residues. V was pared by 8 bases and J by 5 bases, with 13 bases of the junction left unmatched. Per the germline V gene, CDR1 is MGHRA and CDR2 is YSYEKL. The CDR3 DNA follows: TGCGCCAGCGGCACACAGGGGGTAGTCGAGGAGACCCAGTACTTC. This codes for CASGTQGVVEETQYF.

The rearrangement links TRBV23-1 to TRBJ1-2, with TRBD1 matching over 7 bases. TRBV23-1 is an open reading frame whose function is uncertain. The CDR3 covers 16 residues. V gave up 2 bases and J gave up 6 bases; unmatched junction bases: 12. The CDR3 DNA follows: TGCGCCAGCAGTCAACCCCGGACACCTACAGGGGATGGCTACACCTTC. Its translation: CASSQPRTPTGDGYTF.

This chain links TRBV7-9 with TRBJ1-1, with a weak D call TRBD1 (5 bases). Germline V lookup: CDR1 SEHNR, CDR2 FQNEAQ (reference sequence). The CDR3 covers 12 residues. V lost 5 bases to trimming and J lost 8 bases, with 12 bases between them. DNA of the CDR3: TGTGCCAGCAGCGGAGGGGTACAAGAAGCTTTCTTT. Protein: CASSGGVQEAFF.

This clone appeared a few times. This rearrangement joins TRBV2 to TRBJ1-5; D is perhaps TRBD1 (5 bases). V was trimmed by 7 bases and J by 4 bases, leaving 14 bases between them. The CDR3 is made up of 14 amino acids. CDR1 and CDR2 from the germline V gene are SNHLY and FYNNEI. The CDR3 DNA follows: TGTGCCAGCACCTATGGGGCGGGGAATCAGCCCCAGCATTTT. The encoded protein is CASTYGAGNQPQHF.

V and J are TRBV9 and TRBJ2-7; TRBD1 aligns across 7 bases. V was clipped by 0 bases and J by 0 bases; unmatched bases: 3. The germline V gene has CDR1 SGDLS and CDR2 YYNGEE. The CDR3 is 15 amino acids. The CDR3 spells CASSVGGGVSYEQYF. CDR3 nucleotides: TGTGCCAGCAGCGTAGGAGGGGGCGTCTCCTACGAGCAGTACTTC.

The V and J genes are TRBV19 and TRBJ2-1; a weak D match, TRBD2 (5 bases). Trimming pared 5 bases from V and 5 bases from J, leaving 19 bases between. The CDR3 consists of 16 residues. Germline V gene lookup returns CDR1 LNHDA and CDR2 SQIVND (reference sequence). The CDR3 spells CASSGYGSRRNNEQFF. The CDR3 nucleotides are TGTGCCAGTAGTGGGTATGGGAGCCGGCGGAACAATGAGCAGTTCTTC.

CDR3 DNA: TGTGCCAGCAGCCAAACGATGGGAACTAGCTCTGGAAACACCATATATTTT. Encoded protein: CASSQTMGTSSGNTIYF. This chain links TRBV14 with TRBJ1-3; D gene uncertain. V dropped 2 bases and J dropped 0 bases, with 14 bases sitting between them. CDR1 and CDR2 (germline): SGHDN, FVKESK. The CDR3 has 17 amino acids. The full variable domain, with the rest looked up from reference TRBV14 and TRBJ1-3, is EAGVTQFPSHSVIEKGQTVTLRCDPISGHDNLYWYRRVMGKEIKFLLHFVKESKQDESGMPNNRFLAERTGGTYSTLKVQPAELEDSGVYFCASSQTMGTSSGNTIYFGEGSWLTVV.

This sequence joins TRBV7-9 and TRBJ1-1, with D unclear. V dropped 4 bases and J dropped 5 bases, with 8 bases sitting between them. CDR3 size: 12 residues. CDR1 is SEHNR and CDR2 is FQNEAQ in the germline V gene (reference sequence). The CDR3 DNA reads TGTGCCAGCAGCTCCGGGAGGACTGAAGCTTTCTTT. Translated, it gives CASSSGRTEAFF. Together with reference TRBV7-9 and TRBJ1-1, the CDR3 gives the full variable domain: DTGVSQNPRHKITKRGQNVTFRCDPISEHNRLYWYRQTLGQGPEFLTYFQNEAQLEKSRLLSDRFSAERPKGSFSTLEIQRTEQGDSAMYLCASSSGRTEAFFGQGTRLTVV.

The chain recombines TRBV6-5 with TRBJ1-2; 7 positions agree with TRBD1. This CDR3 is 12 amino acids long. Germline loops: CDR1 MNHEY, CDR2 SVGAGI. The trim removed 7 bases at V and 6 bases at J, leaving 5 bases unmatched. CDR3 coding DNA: TGTGCCAGCACCGACAGGGTCCATGGCTACACCTTC. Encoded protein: CASTDRVHGYTF.